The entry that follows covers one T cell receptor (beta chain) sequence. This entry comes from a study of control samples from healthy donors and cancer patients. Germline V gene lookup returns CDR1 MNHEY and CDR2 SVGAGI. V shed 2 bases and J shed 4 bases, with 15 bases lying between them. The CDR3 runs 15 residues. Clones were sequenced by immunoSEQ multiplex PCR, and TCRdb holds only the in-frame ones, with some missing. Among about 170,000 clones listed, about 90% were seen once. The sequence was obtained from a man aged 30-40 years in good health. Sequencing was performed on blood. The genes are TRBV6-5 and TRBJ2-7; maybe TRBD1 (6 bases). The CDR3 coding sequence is TGTGCCAGCAGTTACGTGGGACAACTTCGGTACGAGCAGTACTTC. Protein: CASSYVGQLRYEQYF.